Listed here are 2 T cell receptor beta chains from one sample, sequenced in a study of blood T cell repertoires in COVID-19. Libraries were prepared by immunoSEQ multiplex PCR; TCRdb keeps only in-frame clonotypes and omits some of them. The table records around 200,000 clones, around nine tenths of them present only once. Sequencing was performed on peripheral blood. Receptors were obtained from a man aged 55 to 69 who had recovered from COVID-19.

The CDR3 DNA is TGTGCCAGCAGTTTTAGCGGGAGGACGTCTGTAAAAGATACGCAGTATTTT. It encodes CASSFSGRTSVKDTQYF. This chain uses TRBV28 with TRBJ2-3; 10 nucleotides agree with TRBD2. The CDR3 is 17 amino acids. Germline lookup yields CDR1 MDHEN and CDR2 SYDVKM. V gave up 3 bases and J gave up 5 bases; unmatched junction bases: 11.

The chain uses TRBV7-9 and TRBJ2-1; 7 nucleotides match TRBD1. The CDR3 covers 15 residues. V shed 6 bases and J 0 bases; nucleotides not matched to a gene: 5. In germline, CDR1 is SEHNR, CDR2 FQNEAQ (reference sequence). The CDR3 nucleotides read TGTGCCAGCAGTGCCGGGACAGTCTCCTACAATGAGCAGTTCTTC. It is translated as CASSAGTVSYNEQFF.